Shown below are 30 T cell receptor beta chains from a single sample sequenced in a study of monozygotic twins with inflammatory bowel disease. With the 5' RACE reads reprocessed, TCRdb shows one record per CDR3 protein and no DNA. Its table lists about 380,000 distinct CDR3 sequences. Sequenced: blood. The origin of the receptors is a human donor with ulcerative colitis or Crohn's disease, or a healthy co-twin of an affected twin (not recorded which).

The rearrangement links TRBV7-2 to TRBJ2-3; TCRdb's assignment of TRBD2 cannot be checked, as there is no DNA. Germline V gene lookup returns CDR1 SGHTA and CDR2 FQGNSA. The CDR3 is 14 amino acids. This chain's CDR3 is CASSLLRVPDTQYF.

This sequence joins TRBV9 and TRBJ2-7. The germline V gene has CDR1 SGDLS and CDR2 YYNGEE. The CDR3 consists of 15 residues. Here the CDR3 reads CASSVGTGPSYEQYF.

The V gene is TRBV12-3 or TRBV12-4, the J gene TRBJ2-1; checking the TCRdb D call of TRBD1 is not possible without DNA. The CDR3 spans 15 residues. The CDR3 is CASRWTGGGYNEQFF.

The chain carries TRBV19 and TRBJ2-4; TCRdb's assignment of TRBD1 cannot be checked, as there is no DNA. Germline lookup yields CDR1 LNHDA and CDR2 SQIVND (reference sequence). The CDR3 runs 17 residues. CDR3 region: CASSPRRQGESKNIQYF.

The J gene is TRBJ2-7, the V gene TRBV4-3. Germline V lookup: CDR1 LGHNA, CDR2 YSLEER. CDR3 length equals 15 residues. The CDR3 sequence: CASSQDTHSLYERYF.

The chain joins TRBV10-3 to TRBJ1-1. In germline, CDR1 is ENHRY, CDR2 SYGVKD. This CDR3 is 14 amino acids long. The CDR3 reads CAIRKDGQNTEAFF.

The chain links TRBV5-1 to TRBJ2-7; checking the TCRdb D call of TRBD2 is not possible without DNA. Germline loops: CDR1 SGHRS, CDR2 YFSETQ. The CDR3 spans 15 residues. The CDR3 sequence: CASSFLAGNSYEQYF.

The J gene is TRBJ2-1, the V gene TRBV20-1; TCRdb's assignment of TRBD2 cannot be checked, as there is no DNA. Germline CDR1 DFQATT, CDR2 SNEGSKA (reference sequence). The CDR3 length is 17 residues. The CDR3 reads CSARINPPGLVNNEQFF.

The chain joins TRBV19 to TRBJ1-5. This CDR3 contains 15 residues. CDR1 LNHDA and CDR2 SQIVND come from the germline V gene (reference sequence). The CDR3: CASRWGGGYNQPQHF.

This sequence joins TRBV10-3 and TRBJ2-5; TCRdb outputs TRBD1, but without DNA this stays unchecked. The germline gives CDR1 ENHRY, CDR2 SYGVKD. This CDR3 contains 14 residues. The CDR3 spells CAISRAPDQETQYF.

This chain links TRBV18 with TRBJ2-1; as DNA is missing, the TRBD1 call by TCRdb cannot be tested. The CDR3 loop spans 17 amino acids. Germline-derived CDR1 and CDR2 are KGHSH and LQKENI. This chain's CDR3 is CASSPRTGQGLYNEQFF.

The CDR3 loop reads CASNFVRSPVKDTQYF. This rearrangement joins TRBV6-5 to TRBJ2-3; with no DNA, the TCRdb D assignment of TRBD1 cannot be verified. Germline V gives CDR1 MNHEY, CDR2 SVGAGI. This CDR3 is built from 16 residues.

This chain links TRBV5-1 with TRBJ2-3. This CDR3 has 15 residues. Germline V gene lookup returns CDR1 SGHRS and CDR2 YFSETQ. CDR3 in amino acids: CASSLEGILTDTQYF. Filled out from reference TRBV5-1 and TRBJ2-3, the complete variable domain reads KAGVTQTPRYLIKTRGQQVTLSCSPISGHRSVSWYQQTPGQGLQFLFEYFSETQRNKGNFPGRFSGRQFSNSRSEMNVSTLELGDSALYLCASSLEGILTDTQYFGPGTRLTVL.

This sequence joins TRBV11-3 and TRBJ2-1. CDR1 SGHNT and CDR2 YENEEA come from the germline V gene. The CDR3 has 17 amino acids. CDR3 region: CASSLDSGLSSYNEQFF.

The gene calls are TRBV4-3 and TRBJ1-1. From germline, CDR1 is LGHNA and CDR2 YSLEER. The CDR3 runs 14 residues. The CDR3 region is CASSQAGGRLRAFF.

The chain carries TRBV11-2 and TRBJ2-5; TCRdb's D call, TRBD1, is unchecked because there is no DNA. CDR3 length: 15 residues. CDR1 is SGHAT and CDR2 is FQNNGV in the germline V gene. CDR3 region: CASSLPGIGQETQYF.

The chain carries TRBV6-5 and TRBJ2-3; there is no DNA to check the TCRdb D call of TRBD1. CDR1 and CDR2 from the germline V gene are MNHEY and SVGAGI. This CDR3 is built from 16 residues. The CDR3 sequence is CASSYEGGRVTDTQYF.

This rearrangement joins TRBV4-1 to TRBJ2-1; TCRdb reports TRBD1, a call that lacks DNA to check it against. This CDR3 has 15 amino acids. Germline V gene lookup returns CDR1 MGHRA and CDR2 YSYEKL. The CDR3 loop reads CASSQVDRPRDEQFF.

The chain carries TRBV4-3 and TRBJ2-7; the D call from TCRdb, TRBD2, cannot be confirmed without DNA. The CDR3 runs to 16 residues. From germline, CDR1 is LGHNA and CDR2 YSLEER. The CDR3 spells CASSQDSGETTAEQYF.

V is TRBV20-1 and J is TRBJ2-5; TCRdb returns TRBD2, unconfirmable since there is no DNA. This CDR3 is built from 14 residues. The V gene's germline CDR1 is DFQATT and CDR2 SNEGSKA (reference sequence). The CDR3 spells CSARVGGYQETQYF.

This rearrangement joins TRBV4-1 to TRBJ2-3; TCRdb gives TRBD2 as the D gene, but with no DNA this cannot be confirmed. The CDR3 has 15 amino acids. Germline CDR1 is MGHRA and CDR2 is YSYEKL. The chain's CDR3 is CASSPRLAGEDTQYF.

J is TRBJ2-7 and V is TRBV4-2. The CDR3 extends over 15 amino acids. Germline CDR1 is LGHNA and CDR2 is YNFKEQ. The CDR3 loop reads CASSQELESSYEQYF.

This rearrangement joins TRBV29-1 to TRBJ2-4. Germline values: CDR1 SQVTM, CDR2 ANQGSEA. This CDR3 has 13 amino acids. The CDR3 loop reads CSVGLLEPDIQYF.

The genes are TRBV7-9 and TRBJ1-4. Germline lookup yields CDR1 SEHNR and CDR2 FQNEAQ (reference sequence). The CDR3 contains 15 residues. This CDR3 reads CASSSTEVKAVKLFF.

The genes are TRBV4-3 and TRBJ2-1; the TCRdb D gene call, TRBD1, has no DNA to confirm it. Germline CDR1 and CDR2: LGHNA and YSLEER. CDR3 length: 14 amino acids. The CDR3 here is CASSQGDGGNEQFF.

The chain carries TRBV4-2 and TRBJ2-5; the D gene TCRdb calls, TRBD1, cannot be checked with no DNA. Germline V gives CDR1 LGHNA, CDR2 YNFKEQ. The CDR3 spans 16 residues. CDR3 loop: CASRQQPTGVGETQYF.

CDR3: CSVEDRGYGYTF. The genes are TRBV29-1 and TRBJ1-2; TCRdb designates TRBD1, a call that cannot be tested without DNA. Per the germline V gene, CDR1 is SQVTM and CDR2 is ANQGSEA. This CDR3 has 12 residues.

The V gene is TRBV7-9, the J gene TRBJ2-3; the D gene TCRdb calls, TRBD1, cannot be checked with no DNA. The germline V gene has CDR1 SEHNR and CDR2 FQNEAQ (reference sequence). The CDR3 contains 15 residues. CDR3 amino acids: CASSQGQGTTDTQYF.

J is TRBJ2-7 and V is TRBV4-2; lacking DNA, the TRBD2 call made by TCRdb goes unchecked. The CDR3 runs to 16 residues. Germline values: CDR1 LGHNA, CDR2 YNFKEQ. Here the CDR3 reads CASSHRGGELTYEQYF.

The chain is built from TRBV20-1 and TRBJ2-1. The CDR3 totals 16 residues. Germline CDR1 DFQATT, CDR2 SNEGSKA (reference sequence). CDR3 residues: CSARVQTGASYNEQFF.